This entry describes one T cell receptor (beta chain). This sample stems from a study of OX40 agonist ivuxolimab in advanced cancers. Profiled with immunoSEQ multiplex PCR; TCRdb holds only in-frame clones, not every one. This table has 35,000 to 45,000 clones, 82% appearing once. Germline V gene lookup returns CDR1 GTSNPN and CDR2 SVGIG (reference sequence). CDR3 length: 15 residues. Trimming cost V 2 bases and J 0 bases, with 11 bases left between them. This sequence joins TRBV30 and TRBJ1-3; tentative D call: TRBD1 (5 bases). This material consisted of CD4+ or CD8+ T cells sorted from blood, taken in a trial of the OX40 agonist ivuxolimab. The sequence came from an adult with an advanced solid tumor such as melanoma, head and neck, liver or kidney cancer. CDR3 DNA: TGTGCCTGGAGTCCGGGGCAGAGCTCTGGAAACACCATATATTTT. Its translation is CAWSPGQSSGNTIYF.